These T cell receptor beta chains were read from a single sample in a study of cytomegalovirus exposure and HLA in healthy donors. Libraries were prepared by immunoSEQ multiplex PCR; TCRdb keeps only in-frame clonotypes and omits some of them. Of approximately 140,000 clones in the sample, about 86% were seen once. The sequenced sample was PBMCs. The source is a man younger than 30 in good health and CMV-seronegative. The CDR3 runs from the conserved cysteine through the conserved F or W. The D gene is left open where the match is weak. Clone size, where shown, is once, few, many, or a class for clones that have expanded.

.	TRBV29-1	TRBJ2-6	17	.	TGCAGCGTTGAACTAAGGCGACAGAGCTCTGGGGCCAACGTCCTGACTTTC	CSVELRRQSSGANVLTF
.	TRBV7-8	TRBJ2-7	13	.	TGTGCCAGCAGCTCGCCCGCCGGGTACGAGCAGTACTTC	CASSSPAGYEQYF
once	TRBV19	TRBJ2-1	14	.	TGTGCCAGTAAAGGGGGAAGCTCCTACAATGAGCAGTTCTTC	CASKGGSSYNEQFF
.	TRBV10-3	TRBJ2-1	14	TRBD1	TGTGCCATCAGTTCCGGGACAGGGGACAATGAGCAGTTCTTC	CAISSGTGDNEQFF
.	TRBV9	TRBJ2-3	15	TRBD2	TGTGCCAGCAGCGTAGATAGCGGGAGCCCAGATACGCAGTATTTT	CASSVDSGSPDTQYF
.	TRBV27	TRBJ2-1	16	TRBD2	TGTGCCAGCAGTCCTCGGGGGGGGGCAAAGGAAAATGAGCAGTTCTTC	CASSPRGGAKENEQFF
once	TRBV30	TRBJ2-1	14	TRBD2	TGTGCCTGGAGTCGCTTAGCGGGAGTCAATGAGCAGTTCTTC	CAWSRLAGVNEQFF
.	TRBV28	TRBJ2-7	14	.	TGTGCCAGCAGTTCCCCCGGAGGGGGCGACGAGCAGTACTTC	CASSSPGGGDEQYF
.	TRBV7-6	TRBJ2-2	16	.	TGTGCCAGCAGCCCCTTTGAGGGGGCGAACACCGGGGAGCTGTTTTTT	CASSPFEGANTGELFF
once	TRBV4-1	TRBJ2-5	14	TRBD2	TGCGCCAGCAGCCGGTTCGGGGGGATGGGGACCCAGTACTTC	CASSRFGGMGTQYF
.	TRBV2	TRBJ1-4	14	.	TGTGCCAGCAGCCTAGCAGCAACTAATGAAAAACTGTTTTTT	CASSLAATNEKLFF
.	TRBV7-2	TRBJ2-5	14	.	TGTGCCAGCAGCCCAAGAGGGTTGCAAGAGACCCAGTACTTC	CASSPRGLQETQYF
.	TRBV9	TRBJ2-2	13	.	TGTGCCAGCAGCCATACAGGGACCGGGGAGCTGTTTTTT	CASSHTGTGELFF
.	TRBV30	TRBJ1-1	13	.	TGTGCCTGGAACAAGGGGAAGGGCACTGAAGCTTTCTTT	CAWNKGKGTEAFF
.	TRBV2	TRBJ1-5	16	.	TGTGCCAGCAGTGAAGCGCTTCGGGCAGGGAATCAGCCCCAGCATTTT	CASSEALRAGNQPQHF
.	TRBV5-1	TRBJ1-1	15	.	TGCGCCAGCCAGGAAGGGGTCGGTTCGAACACTGAAGCTTTCTTT	CASQEGVGSNTEAFF
.	TRBV7-9	TRBJ2-7	12	.	TGTGCCAGCAGCTTCGATAGCTACGAGCAGTACTTC	CASSFDSYEQYF
.	TRBV7-8	TRBJ2-2	16	TRBD1	TGTGCCAGCAGCTTGAGGGACAGGGGGCTGTCCGGGGAGCTGTTTTTT	CASSLRDRGLSGELFF
.	TRBV18	TRBJ2-5	13	.	TGTGCCAGCTCTCAACGGGAGCAAGAGACCCAGTACTTC	CASSQREQETQYF
.	TRBV30	TRBJ2-3	16	TRBD2	TGTGCCTGGAGTGTACTTGGCGGGAGGAGTTCAGATACGCAGTATTTT	CAWSVLGGRSSDTQYF
once	TRBV5-1	TRBJ2-3	14	TRBD1	TGCGCCAGCAGCGGACAGGGGGCTGAAGATACGCAGTATTTT	CASSGQGAEDTQYF
.	TRBV7-8	TRBJ2-7	16	TRBD1	TGTGCCAGCAGCCCCCGAGGGGCAGGGGGCCTATACGAGCAGTACTTC	CASSPRGAGGLYEQYF
.	TRBV18	TRBJ2-7	14	.	TGTGCCAGCTCACCAGAGGCAGGGATCTACGAGCAGTACTTC	CASSPEAGIYEQYF
.	TRBV28	TRBJ1-2	14	TRBD1	TGTGCCAGCAGGGCCAGGGGGCTCGGTTATGGCTACACCTTC	CASRARGLGYGYTF
.	TRBV4-3	TRBJ2-1	15	TRBD2	TGCGCCAGCAGCCTTTTCTGGCGGGAGGATCATGAGCAGTTCTTC	CASSLFWREDHEQFF
.	TRBV7-9	TRBJ1-2	14	.	TGTGCCAGCAGCCTAAGTGCGGGAGGAGAGGGCTACACCTTC	CASSLSAGGEGYTF
.	TRBV27	TRBJ2-3	14	.	TGTGCCAGCAGTTTATATGACAGGACAGATACGCAGTATTTT	CASSLYDRTDTQYF
.	TRBV5-6	TRBJ1-1	14	.	TGTGCCAGCAGCCCAACCAGGGTCGACACTGAAGCTTTCTTT	CASSPTRVDTEAFF
.	TRBV7-2	TRBJ2-7	11	.	TGTGCCAGCAGCCGAGCCGTCGAGCAGTACTTC	CASSRAVEQYF
few	TRBV5-1	TRBJ1-6	12	.	TGCGCCAGCAGTGGGGGAGGTTCACCCCTCCACTTT	CASSGGGSPLHF
.	TRBV19	TRBJ2-5	14	.	TGTGCCAGTAGTATATGGGGGGATCGAGAGACCCAGTACTTC	CASSIWGDRETQYF
once	TRBV5-4	TRBJ2-5	13	TRBD1	TGTGCCAGCAGCTTTAGGGGGCTAGAGACCCAGTACTTC	CASSFRGLETQYF
.	TRBV19	TRBJ1-2	15	.	TGTGCCAGTAGTATATTTTTACAGGGTTCCTATGGCTACACCTTC	CASSIFLQGSYGYTF
.	TRBV6-1	TRBJ1-3	15	.	TGTGCCGCGAACCTGGGGGGGGCTCGAGGAAACACCATATATTTT	CAANLGGARGNTIYF
.	TRBV7-9	TRBJ2-7	17	.	TGTGCCAGCAGCCTTTCCGTCCGGGGAAAGAGCTCCTACGAGCAGTACTTC	CASSLSVRGKSSYEQYF
.	TRBV27	TRBJ1-1	19	TRBD1	TGTGCCAGCAGTTTACTCCCCTGGACAGGGGGCACTTCGAACACTGAAGCTTTCTTT	CASSLLPWTGGTSNTEAFF
.	TRBV27	TRBJ1-1	15	.	TGTGCCAGCACACCCTGGGCAGGCAAGAACACTGAAGCTTTCTTT	CASTPWAGKNTEAFF
.	TRBV28	TRBJ2-2	14	TRBD1	TGTGCCAGCAGTTTACAGGGGGCGGTCGGGGAGCTGTTTTTT	CASSLQGAVGELFF
.	TRBV7-8	TRBJ2-5	13	.	TGTGCCAGCAGCTTAGAAGTAGTGGAGACCCAGTACTTC	CASSLEVVETQYF
.	TRBV7-9	TRBJ2-1	16	TRBD2	TGTGCCAGCAGCTTAGTTCCCGGACTAGCGGGAAATGAGCAGTTCTTC	CASSLVPGLAGNEQFF
.	TRBV5-4	TRBJ1-5	13	.	TGTGCCAGCAGTAAAGGGGGCAATCAGCCCCAGCATTTT	CASSKGGNQPQHF
.	TRBV11-2	TRBJ2-3	15	TRBD1	TGTGCCAGCAGCCCCGGGGACAGAGTCACAGATACGCAGTATTTT	CASSPGDRVTDTQYF
.	TRBV28	TRBJ1-2	13	.	TGTGCCAGCAGAACCCAGCAGGGGCCTGGCTACACCTTC	CASRTQQGPGYTF
.	TRBV18	TRBJ1-2	12	.	TGTGCCAGCTCAGACAGCGGGTATGGCTACACCTTC	CASSDSGYGYTF
.	TRBV28	TRBJ2-7	12	.	TGTGCCAGCAGTCTTTCACGGTACGAGCAGTACTTC	CASSLSRYEQYF
.	TRBV27	TRBJ2-7	17	.	TGTGCCAGCAGCCTCGGATGGGGTCGGGACAACAACTACGAGCAGTACTTC	CASSLGWGRDNNYEQYF
.	TRBV10-3	TRBJ2-7	14	TRBD1	TGTGCCATCAGATCGTCCCGGGACAGGGACGAGCAGTACTTC	CAIRSSRDRDEQYF